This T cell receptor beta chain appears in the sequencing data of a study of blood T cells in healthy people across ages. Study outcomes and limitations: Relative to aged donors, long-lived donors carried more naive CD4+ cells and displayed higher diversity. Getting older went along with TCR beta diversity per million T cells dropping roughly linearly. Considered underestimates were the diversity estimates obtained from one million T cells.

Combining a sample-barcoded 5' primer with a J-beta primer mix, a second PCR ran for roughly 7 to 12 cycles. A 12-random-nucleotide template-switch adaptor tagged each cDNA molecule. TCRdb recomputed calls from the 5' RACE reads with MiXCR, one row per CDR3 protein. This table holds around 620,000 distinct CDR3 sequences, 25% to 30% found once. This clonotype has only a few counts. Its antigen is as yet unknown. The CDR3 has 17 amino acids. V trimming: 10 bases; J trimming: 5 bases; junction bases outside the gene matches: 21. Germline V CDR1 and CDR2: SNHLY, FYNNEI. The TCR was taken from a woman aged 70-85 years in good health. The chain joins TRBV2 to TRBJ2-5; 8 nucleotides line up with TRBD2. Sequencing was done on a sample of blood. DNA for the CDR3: TGTGCCACCCAGACCAACACGGGGGGACTAGACTTGGAGACCCAGTACTTC. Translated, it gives CATQTNTGGLDLETQYF.